These 25 T cell receptor beta chains came from one sample sequenced in a study of cytomegalovirus exposure and HLA in healthy donors listed by TCRdb under 2017. The library came from the immunoSEQ multiplex PCR assay. For the multiplex PCR, a mixture combining 60 forward primers for TCR Vbeta segments and 13 reverse primers for TCR Jbeta segments was used. TCRdb took over this immuneACCESS table, retaining in-frame rearrangements with V and J assigned. Such tables are incomplete; in checked studies, under half of the missing clones stem from an unresolved V gene, and the remainder is unexplained. This sample has approximately 180,000 clones in its table, and 77% of those were observed once. The top ten clones comprise approximately 3.7% of the sample. The sequenced sample was PBMCs. The receptors stem from a woman aged 60 to 75 in good health and CMV-seropositive.

This chain uses TRBV4-3 with TRBJ1-1; 9 positions agree with TRBD1. CDR3 length: 15 amino acids. CDR1 is LGHNA and CDR2 is YSLEER in the germline V gene. Trimming at V came to 1 base and at J to 4 bases, leaving 4 bases not matched to a gene. Here the CDR3 reads CASSQGDRAGTEAFF. The CDR3 DNA sequence: TGCGCCAGCAGCCAAGGGGACAGGGCGGGCACTGAAGCTTTCTTT.

The chain employs TRBV7-9 and TRBJ2-5; a weak D match, TRBD2 (6 bases). Near its end, the DNA agrees better with TRBJ2-7, so the J call may be wrong. This CDR3 spans 14 amino acids. Germline lookup yields CDR1 SEHNR and CDR2 FQNEAQ (reference sequence). In nucleotides, the CDR3 is TGTGCCAGCAGCCCCCCGACTAGTCCTCACGAGCAGTACTTC. This codes for CASSPPTSPHEQYF.

This chain links TRBV28 with TRBJ2-5; 7 bases align to TRBD2. The DNA matches TRBJ2-7 better at its end, which makes the J call doubtful. This CDR3 is 15 amino acids long. CDR1 MDHEN and CDR2 SYDVKM come from the germline V gene. The CDR3 coding sequence is TGTGCCAGCAATTCCCGACTAGCTTCTCACTACGAGCAGTACTTC. This sequence encodes CASNSRLASHYEQYF.

This clone occurred a few times. Compared with germline, one end of the junction differs, possibly owing to a read error. The chain carries TRBV6-5 and TRBJ2-6, with TRBD1 as a possible D gene (5 bases). The CDR3 length is 13 residues. Germline values: CDR1 MNHEY, CDR2 SVGAGI. This chain's CDR3 is CASGIFGANGLTF. CDR3 coding DNA: TGTGCCAGTGGAATTTTTGGGGCCAACGGCCTGACTTTC.

The rearrangement joins TRBV19 to TRBJ1-2; the D gene is possibly TRBD1 (5 bases). Between the trimmed V and J ends, which lost 6 bases and 8 bases, there was a span of 28 bases. Germline V gene lookup returns CDR1 LNHDA and CDR2 SQIVND (reference sequence). The CDR3 covers 17 residues. CDR3 coding DNA: TGTGCCAGTAGCACCCATTTGGGCCCAGCTATGGCAGGGGGCTACACCTTC. Translation: CASSTHLGPAMAGGYTF. Filled out from reference TRBV19 and TRBJ1-2, the complete variable domain reads DGGITQSPKYLFRKEGQNVTLSCEQNLNHDAMYWYRQDPGQGLRLIYYSQIVNDFQKGDIAEGYSVSREKKESFPLTVTSAQKNPTAFYLCASSTHLGPAMAGGYTFGSGTRLTVV.

The chain recombines TRBV29-1 with TRBJ1-1, with D possibly matching TRBD1 (5 bases). V lost 7 bases and J 0 bases, leaving 12 bases between the germline ends. This CDR3 is 13 amino acids long. Germline-derived CDR1 and CDR2 are SQVTM and ANQGSEA. The CDR3 nucleotides are TGCAGCGACAGACAGTTCATGAACACTGAAGCTTTCTTT. Protein: CSDRQFMNTEAFF.

This rearrangement joins TRBV6-1 to TRBJ2-7, with D possibly TRBD1 on 6 matching bases. CDR3 length equals 15 residues. The germline V gene encodes CDR1 MNHNS and CDR2 SASEGT. V was cut by 3 bases and J by 1 base, with 13 bases left in between. The CDR3 here is CASSEQGLVSYEQYF. CDR3 DNA sequence: TGTGCCAGCAGTGAGCAGGGGTTGGTATCCTACGAGCAGTACTTC.

The chain has TRBV28 and TRBJ2-3, with D perhaps TRBD2 (6 bases). V lost 8 bases and J 0 bases, leaving 6 bases between the germline ends. The CDR3 has 12 residues. Germline CDR1 and CDR2: MDHEN and SYDVKM. The CDR3 region has the DNA TGTGCCAGCGCGGGGAGCACAGATACGCAGTATTTT. As protein: CASAGSTDTQYF.

The chain employs TRBV19 and TRBJ1-4, with D unclear. Germline V CDR1 and CDR2: LNHDA, SQIVND (reference sequence). Deletions cut 6 bases from V and 7 bases from J, with 9 bases between. This CDR3 contains 12 residues. The CDR3 bases are TGTGCCAGTAGCCCCGGTCTTGAAAAACTGTTTTTT. Protein product: CASSPGLEKLFF.

The chain uses TRBV10-3 and TRBJ1-5; 7 bases are a match to TRBD1. Germline V gives CDR1 ENHRY, CDR2 SYGVKD. Trimming cost V 3 bases and J 6 bases; bases outside gene matches: 2. There are 13 residues in the CDR3. CDR3 region: CAISDQGGQPQHF. The CDR3 bases are TGTGCCATCAGTGACCAGGGGGGTCAGCCCCAGCATTTT.

This clone occurred once. The DNA for the CDR3 is TGTGCCAGCAGTTACTCAGGGGGAGATAATTCACCCCTCCACTTT. Protein product: CASSYSGGDNSPLHF. The chain recombines TRBV6-5 with TRBJ1-6; D might be TRBD1 (6 bases). The V gene's germline CDR1 is MNHEY and CDR2 SVGAGI. Trimming pared 0 bases from V and 5 bases from J, leaving 8 bases between. This CDR3 has 15 residues.

This chain connects TRBV9 to TRBJ2-3; D is possibly TRBD1 (6 bases). CDR3 length: 14 amino acids. CDR1 is SGDLS and CDR2 is YYNGEE in the germline V gene. Trimming stripped 4 bases from V and 1 base from J, with 10 bases between. Here the CDR3 reads CASSPQGRTDTQYF. The DNA for the CDR3 is TGTGCCAGCAGCCCACAGGGTCGCACAGATACGCAGTATTTT.

CDR3 amino acids: CASGLAGQGTEAFF. DNA for the CDR3: TGTGCTAGTGGTTTGGCGGGACAGGGGACTGAAGCTTTCTTT. The V gene is TRBV12-5, the J gene TRBJ1-1, with 10 bases aligning to TRBD1. Germline CDR1 is LGHNT and CDR2 is FRNRAP. The CDR3 runs 14 residues. V dropped 1 base and J dropped 5; count of bases not matched to a gene: 1. The full variable domain, rest sourced from reference TRBV12-5 and TRBJ1-1, is DARVTQTPRHKVTEMGQEVTMRCQPILGHNTVFWYRQTMMQGLELLAYFRNRAPLDDSGMPKDRFSAEMPDATLATLKIQPSEPRDSAVYFCASGLAGQGTEAFFGQGTRLTVV.

This chain links TRBV5-1 with TRBJ2-7; 8 bases fit TRBD2. Germline CDR1 SGHRS, CDR2 YFSETQ. J was trimmed by 6 bases and V by 4 bases; bases with no gene match: 9. The CDR3 extends over 14 amino acids. CDR3 residues: CASSPGGEESEQYF. As DNA, the CDR3 is TGCGCCAGCAGCCCGGGGGGGGAAGAGAGCGAGCAGTACTTC.

J is TRBJ1-5 and V is TRBV6-1, with D perhaps TRBD1 (5 bases). Germline V CDR1 and CDR2: MNHNS, SASEGT. The CDR3 contains 13 residues. V lost 4 bases, J lost 7 bases, and 11 bases lay in between. CDR3 residues: CASSVVREQPQHF. The DNA for the CDR3 is TGTGCCAGCAGTGTCGTCAGGGAACAGCCCCAGCATTTT.

CDR3 DNA: TGTGCCACCAGCAGAGATTTTGCGGCCGGGGAGCTGTTTTTT. Protein product: CATSRDFAAGELFF. This chain connects TRBV15 to TRBJ2-2; D not resolved. The ends were cut back, 0 bases at V and 6 bases at J, with 8 bases in the middle. In germline, CDR1 is LNHNV, CDR2 YYDKDF (reference sequence). The CDR3 consists of 14 residues.

This clone was observed a single time. The V call is TRBV5-4, the J call TRBJ2-1; 10 bases align to TRBD1. The germline V gene has CDR1 SGHNT and CDR2 YYREEE (reference sequence). This CDR3 region has 15 residues. The ends lost 0 bases at V and 4 bases at J; junction bases unmatched: 1. This CDR3 reads CASSLGQGAYNEQFF. DNA for the CDR3: TGTGCCAGCAGCTTGGGACAGGGGGCATACAATGAGCAGTTCTTC. Combining the CDR3 with reference TRBV5-4 and TRBJ2-1 gives the whole variable domain ETGVTQSPTHLIKTRGQQVTLRCSSQSGHNTVSWYQQALGQGPQFIFQYYREEENGRGNFPPRFSGLQFPNYSSELNVNALELDDSALYLCASSLGQGAYNEQFFGPGTRLTVL.

This rearrangement joins TRBV7-8 to TRBJ1-1, with D perhaps matching TRBD1 (5 bases). Trimming took 3 bases from V and 0 from J, leaving 8 bases between them. CDR3 size: 14 residues. CDR1 SGHVS and CDR2 FQNEAQ come from the germline V gene. The CDR3 reads CASSFTGLNTEAFF. The CDR3 coding sequence is TGTGCCAGCAGCTTCACAGGTCTGAACACTGAAGCTTTCTTT.

The CDR3 sequence: CASSVKGASGELFF. Here the CDR3 DNA reads TGTGCCAGCAGCGTAAAGGGGGCATCCGGGGAGCTGTTTTTT. V usage is TRBV9 and J usage is TRBJ2-2, with 7 nucleotides matching TRBD1. V dropped 1 base and J dropped 6; count of bases not matched to a gene: 3. This CDR3 contains 14 residues. Germline V gene lookup returns CDR1 SGDLS and CDR2 YYNGEE.

The rearrangement uses TRBV19 and TRBJ1-2; TRBD1 is a possible D gene (6 bases). V was cut by 6 bases and J by 5 bases, with 16 bases left in between. The CDR3 spans 14 residues. Germline V CDR1 and CDR2: LNHDA, SQIVND (reference sequence). In DNA, the CDR3 is TGTGCCAGTAGACCCCGGACAGAGATATATGGCTACACCTTC. Protein: CASRPRTEIYGYTF.

Turning to this clone: The final CDR3 position lacks the conserved phenylalanine or tryptophan, pointing to a likely read error. No DNA is shown, since the ends of the CDR3 on it are uncertain; the CDR3 is the one TCRdb lists. The rearrangement joins TRBV2 to TRBJ1-4; the D segment call TRBD1 is taken from the table without a DNA check. The CDR3 spans 12 residues, counting both ends. In germline, CDR1 is SNHLY, CDR2 FYNNEI. The CDR3 loop reads CASRLIDRGDLS.

The rearrangement joins TRBV19 to TRBJ1-4; maybe TRBD1 (5 bases). This CDR3 has 12 amino acids. V gave up 11 bases and J gave up 7 bases, with 14 bases separating them. Germline assignment: CDR1 LNHDA and CDR2 SQIVND (reference sequence). For the CDR3, the DNA is TGTGCCTCTAGACAGCAACCTGAAAAACTGTTTTTT. It encodes CASRQQPEKLFF.

J is TRBJ2-5 and V is TRBV7-6, with 7 nucleotides matching TRBD2. J gave up 5 bases and V 2 bases, and 8 bases lay outside the gene matches. The CDR3 length is 15 residues. Germline values: CDR1 SGHVS, CDR2 FNYEAQ. The CDR3 bases are TGTGCCAGCAGCTTACTGGGGGGGGGTAGCGAGACCCAGTACTTC. Protein sequence: CASSLLGGGSETQYF. The variable domain in full, with the rest retrieved from reference TRBV7-6 and TRBJ2-5, is GAGVSQSPRYKVTKRGQDVALRCDPISGHVSLYWYRQALGQGPEFLTYFNYEAQQDKSGLPNDRFSAERPEGSISTLTIQRTEQRDSAMYRCASSLLGGGSETQYFGPGTRLLVL.

This sequence joins TRBV7-9 and TRBJ1-1, with 8 bases aligning to TRBD1. Germline assignment: CDR1 SEHNR and CDR2 FQNEAQ (reference sequence). The V segment lost 5 bases and the J segment 6 bases; nucleotides outside the gene matches: 5. The CDR3 loop spans 13 amino acids. As DNA, the CDR3 is TGTGCCAGCAGCCCAACAGGGGGGTCTGAAGCTTTCTTT. Its protein is CASSPTGGSEAFF.

The chain combines TRBV19 with TRBJ2-1, with D tentatively TRBD1 (5 bases). The CDR3 contains 15 residues. Deletions cut 3 bases from V and 0 bases from J, with 9 bases between. CDR1 is LNHDA and CDR2 is SQIVND in the germline V gene (reference sequence). For the CDR3, the DNA is TGTGCCAGTAGTATCGGACAAAGCTCCTACAATGAGCAGTTCTTC. Residues: CASSIGQSSYNEQFF.